This T cell receptor (beta chain) is drawn from a study of PD-1 blockade in classical Hodgkin lymphoma. Whole-study findings and limits: In newly diagnosed patients, baseline TCR diversity was reportedly below that of healthy donors. Among the patients, those starting nivolumab under 1 year after ASCT were excluded. TCR diversity rose significantly by C4D1 in CD4+ but not CD8+ cells.

CDR3 length: 13 amino acids. Germline V gene data show CDR1 as MNHNY and CDR2 as SVGAGI (reference sequence). Trimming took off 2 bases at V and 6 bases at J, with 9 bases between the two ends. The sample's time point: cycle 4 day 1 (C4D1), after around six weeks of nivolumab. Each of the patients experienced relapse following autologous stem cell transplantation, and their brentuximab vedotin exposure differed. Purification of CD4+ T cells from thawed PBMCs was performed via magnetic negative selection. TCRdb's copy holds only in-frame clones and misses some; the assay was immunoSEQ multiplex PCR. This table holds about 25,000 clones, 75% to 90% found once. This clone was seen a handful of times. The antigen remains unidentified.

The receptor's source is a human donor with classical Hodgkin lymphoma. Sequencing was performed on CD4+ T cells from blood, taken before the fourth cycle of nivolumab. The chain is built from TRBV6-6 and TRBJ2-3; possible D gene TRBD2, 6 bases. The CDR3 loop reads CASSYALADTQYF. Written as DNA, the CDR3 is TGTGCCAGCAGTTACGCGCTAGCGGATACGCAGTATTTT.